Sequencing of this T cell receptor beta chain was carried out in a study of T-cell reconstitution after alpha-beta-depleted transplantation in children. This sample's TCRbeta library carried unique molecular identifier barcodes. TCRdb used MiXCR to reprocess the PCR reads, holding one entry per CDR3 protein. The sample has about 1,000,000 distinct CDR3 sequences, about 26% seen once. In the case of this clonotype: Its antigen is undetermined.

General study results and limits: The origin of high day-60 TCRbeta diversity in some patients lay in surviving recipient T cells and thymic progenitors. It was newly produced T cells that mostly accounted for T-cell counts and diversity one year after transplant. Alpha-beta T cells about two months after transplant reportedly derived from several hundred expanded graft clones.

Trimming pared 4 bases from V and 0 bases from J, leaving 11 bases between. The germline V gene encodes CDR1 SGHVS and CDR2 FQNEAQ. The CDR3 totals 15 residues. The source is a boy less than two years old who had a stem cell transplant for SCID, so the T cells may come from the graft donor. This chain connects TRBV7-8 to TRBJ2-3; unclear D gene. Sequenced here: PBMCs, mostly from graft donor cells, sampled 360 days after TCRalphabeta/CD19-depleted stem cell transplant. The CDR3 loop reads CASSSGQASTDTQYF. DNA of the CDR3: TGTGCCAGCAGCTCCGGCCAGGCCAGCACAGATACGCAGTATTTT.